The clone carrying this T cell receptor (beta chain) occurred a few times. Total RNA, at least 5 micrograms per sample, was extracted from PBMCs. Next came a second PCR, run for about 6 to 11 cycles, which used a sample-barcoded 5' primer along with a J-beta primer mix. TCRdb fed the 5' RACE reads into MiXCR, producing one record per CDR3 protein. Of some 1.8 million distinct CDR3 sequences listed, 35% to 50% were seen once; the top ten hold more than 20%. Germline-derived CDR1 and CDR2 are MNHEY and SVGAGI. CDR3 length: 14 amino acids. This entry is derived from a study of blood T cells in healthy people across ages.

This receptor was taken from a human donor in good health. V and J are TRBV6-5 and TRBJ2-1; TRBD2 might be the D (7 bases). Sample: blood. The CDR3: CAAGALSSYNEQFF. The DNA of the CDR3 is TGTGCGGCGGGGGCCCTCAGCTCCTACAATGAGCAGTTCTTC.